These 2 T cell receptor beta chains originate from one sample sequenced in a study of beta chain features in type 1 diabetes. Expressed TCRB transcripts were sequenced because the entire RNA isolate underwent reverse transcription. Clones were sequenced by immunoSEQ multiplex PCR, and TCRdb holds only the in-frame ones, with some missing. In the table there are roughly 450,000 clones, approximately 15% of which are singletons. The sequenced sample was naive CD4+ T cells from blood. The receptors derive from a man aged 30 to 45 in good health.

This clone turned up a few times. The chain is built from TRBV6-1 and TRBJ2-3; no clear D gene. The germline V gene encodes CDR1 MNHNS and CDR2 SASEGT. This CDR3 contains 12 residues. V lost 4 bases and J 4 bases, leaving 6 bases between the germline ends. The CDR3 coding sequence is TGTGCCAGCAGTGGCTTTCCAGATACGCAGTATTTT. This gives the protein CASSGFPDTQYF.

This clone was picked up a small number of times. The chain couples TRBV4-1 to TRBJ2-7; TRBD1 might be the D (5 bases). CDR1 and CDR2 (germline): MGHRA, YSYEKL. Trimming shortened V by 0 bases and J by 2 bases, and 17 bases separated the two germline ends. The CDR3 totals 17 residues. CDR3 residues: CASSQEIAARGAYEQYF. CDR3 bases: TGCGCCAGCAGCCAAGAAATTGCCGCTAGGGGCGCCTACGAGCAGTACTTC.